Sequencing of this TCR beta chain was carried out in a study of blood T cell repertoires in COVID-19. Study details: Whether acute or convalescent, the COVID-19 samples came from the United States, Italy and Spain.

This CDR3 is 15 amino acids long. Germline CDR1 and CDR2: MNHEY and SVGAGI. After removal of 7 bases from V and 8 bases from J, the junction contained 12 bases not matched to a gene. A single count supports this clone. TCRdb's copy holds only in-frame clones and misses some; the assay was immunoSEQ multiplex PCR. The sample carries roughly 200,000 clones, 70% to 90% recorded once. The clonotype originates from a middle-aged man who had recovered from COVID-19. V usage is TRBV6-5 and J usage is TRBJ1-2; 11 positions match TRBD1. Sequenced material: PBMCs or T cells enriched from blood (not recorded which). CDR3 sequence (DNA): TGTGCCAGCAACGAAGATACGGACAGGGGGCTGGGCTACACCTTC. This gives the protein CASNEDTDRGLGYTF.